These 7 T cell receptor beta chains share one sample of origin, sequenced in a study of cytomegalovirus exposure and HLA in healthy donors. 13 Jbeta primers and 60 Vbeta primers were used for the PCR. TCRdb's table, derived via immunoSEQ multiplex PCR, lists solely in-frame clones and lacks some. The sample totals under 50,000 clones. Sequencing input: PBMCs. These receptor sequences come from a male donor in good health and CMV-seronegative.

The chain couples TRBV29-1 to TRBJ1-1, with D unresolved. V lost 3 bases and J 1 base, leaving 9 bases between the germline ends. CDR1 and CDR2 from the germline V gene are SQVTM and ANQGSEA. The CDR3 loop spans 13 amino acids. In nucleotides, the CDR3 is TGCAGCGTTGATGGTGGCAGGAACACTGAAGCTTTCTTT. Its translation: CSVDGGRNTEAFF.

This chain uses TRBV5-1 with TRBJ2-7; D ambiguous. The CDR3 is made up of 11 amino acids. V gave up 4 bases and J gave up 3 bases, with 5 bases separating them. Germline CDR1 and CDR2: SGHRS and YFSETQ. CDR3 DNA sequence: TGCGCCAGCAGCAATCACTACGAGCAGTACTTC. This gives the protein CASSNHYEQYF.

The gene calls are TRBV4-2 and TRBJ2-3; 7 bases line up with TRBD1. CDR1 and CDR2 from the germline V gene are LGHNA and YNFKEQ. The CDR3 loop spans 15 amino acids. V dropped 3 bases and J dropped 2; count of bases not matched to a gene: 5. For the CDR3, the DNA is TGTGCCAGCAGCCATGGCCAGGGGGACACAGATACGCAGTATTTT. It is translated as CASSHGQGDTDTQYF.

As DNA, the CDR3 is TGTGCCAGCAGTTCACTATCCTTGAAAGGACAGGGCTACGAGCAGTACTTC. It translates to CASSSLSLKGQGYEQYF. V is TRBV27 and J is TRBJ2-7; 8 nucleotides align to TRBD1. The junction had 14 bases not matched to a gene; V was cut back by 4 bases and J by 3 bases. There are 17 residues in the CDR3. The germline V gene encodes CDR1 MNHEY and CDR2 SMNVEV (reference sequence).

The rearrangement joins TRBV19 to TRBJ2-1; weak D call: TRBD2 (5 bases). Germline lookup yields CDR1 LNHDA and CDR2 SQIVND (reference sequence). Trimming took 7 bases from V and 8 from J, leaving 18 bases between them. The CDR3 extends over 14 amino acids. CDR3 region: CASTPPGVRDEQFF. CDR3 DNA sequence: TGTGCCAGTACTCCTCCCGGGGTTAGGGATGAGCAGTTCTTC.

The chain recombines TRBV13 with TRBJ1-1; no firm D call. The CDR3 consists of 13 residues. CDR1 PRHDT and CDR2 FYEKMQ come from the germline V gene (reference sequence). With 3 bases removed from V and 5 bases from J, the gap between germline ends came to 10 bases. CDR3 DNA: TGTGCCAGCAGCTTTGGCGGGCGGACTGAAGCTTTCTTT. This codes for CASSFGGRTEAFF.

J is TRBJ1-2 and V is TRBV5-1; TRBD1 matches 8 bases. V was pared by 2 bases and J by 5 bases, with 5 bases of the junction left unmatched. Germline V CDR1 and CDR2: SGHRS, YFSETQ. This CDR3 has 14 residues. The CDR3 protein is CASSFGQGRYGYTF. CDR3 in DNA: TGCGCCAGCAGCTTTGGACAGGGCCGGTATGGCTACACCTTC.